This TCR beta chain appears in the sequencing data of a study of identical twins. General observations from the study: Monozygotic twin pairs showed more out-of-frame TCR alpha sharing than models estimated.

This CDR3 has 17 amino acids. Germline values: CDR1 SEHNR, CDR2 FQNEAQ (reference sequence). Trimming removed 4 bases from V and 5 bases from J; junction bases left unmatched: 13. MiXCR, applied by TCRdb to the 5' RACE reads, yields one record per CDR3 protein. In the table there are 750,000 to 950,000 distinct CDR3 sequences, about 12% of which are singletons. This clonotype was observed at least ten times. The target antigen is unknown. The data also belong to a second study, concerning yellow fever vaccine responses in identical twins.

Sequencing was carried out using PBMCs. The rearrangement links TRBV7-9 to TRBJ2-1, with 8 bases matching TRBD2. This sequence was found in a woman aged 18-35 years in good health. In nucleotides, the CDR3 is TGTGCCAGCAGCTACCTAGGGAAGCGGGAGCGCCACAATGAGCAGTTCTTC. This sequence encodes CASSYLGKRERHNEQFF.